This T cell receptor (beta chain) was recorded in a study of T cells after posttransplantation cyclophosphamide. The table came from immunoSEQ multiplex PCR; TCRdb's copy has only in-frame clones and leaves some out. Among around 21,000 clones, roughly nine tenths were seen once, and the ten largest hold more than 5.5%. Cyclophosphamide on days +3 and +4 followed busulfan-fludarabine conditioning and a marrow graft. This CDR3 region has 14 residues. Trimming stripped 5 bases from V and 1 base from J, with 11 bases between. Germline V gene sequence: CDR1 SNHLY, CDR2 FYNNEI. Study outcomes and limitations: Donor-recipient repertoire similarity was low at 1-2 months, rising over year one. Recipient CMV seropositivity and CMV reactivation strongly tracked TRB clonality. Tissue-infiltrating T cells from skin or gut overlapped little with blood T cells.

Concerning this clone: Its antigen is still unknown.

The gene calls are TRBV2 and TRBJ1-1, with D tentatively TRBD1 (6 bases). The clonotype was recovered from a female patient between 40 and 55 years old who received an allogeneic stem cell transplant from a related donor, was CMV-positive, and had no GVHD. Some T cells may be provided by the graft donor. Source: PBMCs, taken after allogeneic stem cell transplant with posttransplant cyclophosphamide. The CDR3 spells CASSYRAGNTEAFF. In DNA form, the CDR3 reads TGTGCCAGCAGTTACAGGGCGGGGAACACTGAAGCTTTCTTT.